A single T cell receptor beta chain is shown here with its context. This sample was included in a study of T-cell reconstitution after alpha-beta-depleted transplantation in children. Using unique molecular identifiers, the investigators prepared the TCRbeta library. Using its own MiXCR run on the PCR reads, TCRdb lists one record per CDR3 protein. Of 500,000 to 600,000 distinct CDR3 sequences detected, over 20% appear once; the ten largest clones hold less than 40%. Germline loops: CDR1 SGDLS, CDR2 YYNGEE. Trimming removed 2 bases from V and 5 bases from J; junction bases left unmatched: 8. This CDR3 has 16 residues.

The material sequenced was PBMCs, taken before TCRalphabeta/CD19-depleted stem cell transplant. The clonotype originates from a boy under three years old with Wiskott-Aldrich syndrome, due to receive a stem cell transplant. This chain uses TRBV9 with TRBJ2-7, with TRBD2 identical over 12 bases. The CDR3 spells CASSVASGRGGDEQYF. CDR3 nucleotides: TGTGCCAGCAGCGTCGCTAGCGGGAGGGGAGGTGACGAGCAGTACTTC.